The T cell receptor beta chain under discussion was sequenced for a study of blood T cell repertoires in COVID-19. Study in general: Nucleic acid was either cDNA or gDNA, and it came from T cells, B-cell-depleted T cells, or PBMCs.

The data were produced by immunoSEQ multiplex PCR, yet TCRdb's version contains in-frame clones alone and is incomplete. This table has about 300,000 clones, 70% to 90% appearing once. The CDR3 contains 14 residues. The germline V gene has CDR1 SEHNR and CDR2 FQNEAQ (reference sequence). V lost 1 base and J 2 bases, leaving 9 bases between the germline ends. It was during active infection that Seattle patients were enrolled and then longitudinally followed. The rearrangement joins TRBV7-9 to TRBJ2-7; TRBD1 might be the D (6 bases). The sequence came from a woman in her forties or fifties with COVID-19, enrolled during active disease. The sequenced sample consisted of peripheral blood. The CDR3 DNA follows: TGTGCCAGCAGCTTAGGTCCAGGGGCCTACGAGCAGTACTTC. As protein: CASSLGPGAYEQYF. Full variable domain (outside the CDR3, taken from reference TRBV7-9 and TRBJ2-7): DTGVSQNPRHKITKRGQNVTFRCDPISEHNRLYWYRQTLGQGPEFLTYFQNEAQLEKSRLLSDRFSAERPKGSFSTLEIQRTEQGDSAMYLCASSLGPGAYEQYFGPGTRLTVT.